Below are 10 T cell receptor beta chains sequenced from a single sample in a study of blood T cell repertoires in COVID-19. Measured with immunoSEQ multiplex PCR; TCRdb has only the in-frame clones, and not every one. Altogether 390,000 or so clones are present, 90% being singletons, with the ten largest covering 6.5%. The sequencing input was peripheral blood. The origin of the receptors is a man younger than 30 with active or convalescent COVID-19.

V gene TRBV6-4 combines with J gene TRBJ1-2; the match to TRBD1 covers 10 bases. This CDR3 spans 16 amino acids. CDR1 and CDR2 from the germline V gene are MRHNA and SNTAGT. The V and J ends lost 2 bases and 3 bases, in that order; junction bases with no gene match: 6. The CDR3 DNA reads TGTGCCAGCAGTGACAAGAGGGACAGGGGCGACTATGGCTACACCTTC. Its protein product is CASSDKRDRGDYGYTF.

V and J are TRBV11-2 and TRBJ2-4, with D maybe TRBD2 (5 bases). Germline V lookup: CDR1 SGHAT, CDR2 FQNNGV. The V and J ends lost 5 bases and 9 bases respectively, with 20 bases between them. The CDR3 contains 15 residues. The CDR3 protein is CASSPQSAFLAIQYF. CDR3 coding DNA: TGTGCCAGCAGCCCACAATCTGCTTTCCTAGCCATTCAGTACTTC.

The V gene is TRBV10-2, the J gene TRBJ1-2; weak D call: TRBD1 (5 bases). Germline CDR1 and CDR2: WSHSY and SAAADI. Trimming removed 0 bases at V and 3 bases at J, with 14 bases between. The CDR3 has 16 residues. The CDR3 DNA reads TGCGCCAGCAGTGAGTCGGGGGGAAGTGTGCACTATGGCTACACCTTC. This gives the protein CASSESGGSVHYGYTF.

The chain carries TRBV5-5 and TRBJ1-2, with 8 bases matching TRBD1. The CDR3 sequence is 14 residues long. The germline V gene has CDR1 SGHKS and CDR2 YYEKEE (reference sequence). With V trimmed by 3 bases and J by 7 bases, 8 bases remained unmatched. The CDR3 region is CASSSSGGAFGYTF. The CDR3 nucleotides read TGTGCCAGCAGCTCCTCAGGGGGCGCATTTGGCTACACCTTC.

This CDR3 reads CASSYGGYYEQYF. The CDR3 DNA follows: TGTGCCAGTAGTTACGGCGGGTACTACGAGCAGTACTTC. The chain uses TRBV19 and TRBJ2-7, with a tentative D call TRBD2 (5 bases). Germline V gives CDR1 LNHDA, CDR2 SQIVND (reference sequence). V was pared by 5 bases and J by 3 bases, with 11 bases between. CDR3 length equals 13 residues.

The chain employs TRBV5-1 and TRBJ2-1; 10 nucleotides align to TRBD2. Trimming cost V 4 bases and J 4 bases; bases outside gene matches: 5. The CDR3 runs 15 residues. Germline V gives CDR1 SGHRS, CDR2 YFSETQ. CDR3: CASSIGLAAYNEQFF. The CDR3 nucleotides are TGCGCCAGCAGCATAGGACTAGCGGCTTACAATGAGCAGTTCTTC.

On this clone: Sequence at one end of the junction differs from germline and may be a read error. V is TRBV24-1 and J is TRBJ1-1, with D unresolved. The CDR3 is made up of 12 amino acids. Germline loops: CDR1 KGHDR, CDR2 SFDVKD. CDR3 in amino acids: CATSDANSEAFF. CDR3 nucleotides: TGTGCCACCAGTGATGCGAACTCTGAAGCTTTCTTT.

This clone has a single count. V and J are TRBV13 and TRBJ2-4; TRBD1 agrees at 8 bases. CDR1 and CDR2 (germline): PRHDT, FYEKMQ (reference sequence). The CDR3 contains 16 residues. V lost 2 bases to trimming and J lost 0 bases; unmatched junction nucleotides: 3. CDR3 DNA sequence: TGTGCCAGCAGCTTAAGACAGGGGCTAGCCAAAAACATTCAGTACTTC. It is translated as CASSLRQGLAKNIQYF.

This clone came up once. The chain joins TRBV5-4 to TRBJ2-1, with TRBD2 identical over 11 bases. The length of the CDR3 is 15 residues. Losses at the gene ends were 4 bases for V and 5 bases for J; bases not matched to a gene: 5. Germline V gene lookup returns CDR1 SGHNT and CDR2 YYREEE (reference sequence). As DNA, the CDR3 is TGTGCCAGCAGCCGTGCGGGACTAGCGGACAATGAGCAGTTCTTC. Protein product: CASSRAGLADNEQFF.

The CDR3 DNA sequence: TGTGCCAGCAGCTTATCGGGGGGCGGAGGCCAGCCCCAGCATTTT. Its translation is CASSLSGGGGQPQHF. The chain is built from TRBV7-8 and TRBJ1-5; possible D gene TRBD1, 6 bases. Germline-derived CDR1 and CDR2 are SGHVS and FQNEAQ. Trimming took 2 bases from V and 7 from J, leaving 15 bases between them. This CDR3 region has 15 residues.